The source of this T cell receptor (beta chain) is a study of blood T cell repertoires in COVID-19. As for the study in general: There were acute and convalescent COVID-19 samples, and they came from the United States, Italy and Spain.

Study processing details: Amplification from reference gene primers served as the basis for estimated nucleated cell counts. Libraries were prepared by immunoSEQ multiplex PCR; TCRdb keeps only in-frame clonotypes and omits some of them. The V and J calls and clone size are taken from that table; D and trimming were inferred from the DNA. The repertoire holds roughly 80,000 clones, with 75% to 90% as singletons. V was pared by 3 bases and J by 4 bases, with 11 bases of the junction left unmatched. The CDR3 covers 17 residues. CDR1 and CDR2 from the germline V gene are SGHTA and FQGNSA. Sequencing was done on a sample of peripheral blood. The chain is built from TRBV7-2 and TRBJ2-3; 9 bases map to TRBD1. The sequence derives from a man aged 50-60 years with active COVID-19. Here the CDR3 reads CASSFLAGTGPPDTQYF. The CDR3, as DNA: TGTGCCAGCAGCTTTCTAGCCGGGACAGGGCCCCCAGATACGCAGTATTTT.